This TCR beta chain was identified in a study of shared T cell receptors in the human thymus. The germline V gene encodes CDR1 LNHDA and CDR2 SQIVND (reference sequence). V was cut by 7 bases and J by 6 bases, with 15 bases left in between. The CDR3 sequence is 14 residues long. Assay: immunoSEQ multiplex PCR; the TCRdb copy retains only in-frame clones and omits some. The sample holds about 380,000 clones, roughly 94% seen once. This chain uses TRBV19 with TRBJ2-2; weak D call: TRBD2 (5 bases). This TCR was recovered from a human donor. Sequencing was carried out using thymocytes. CDR3 in amino acids: CASNERVSAGELFF. The CDR3 bases are TGTGCCAGTAACGAGAGGGTGAGCGCCGGGGAGCTGTTTTTT.